These T cell receptor beta chains were read from a single sample in a study of blood T cell repertoires in COVID-19. TCRdb keeps only in-frame clones here, not all; method: immunoSEQ multiplex PCR. The data show some 170,000 clones, 81% seen once. Sequenced: peripheral blood. Source of these receptors: a woman in her forties with COVID-19, enrolled during active disease. Both conserved end residues are part of each CDR3. The D gene is left open where the match is weak. Size is omitted from some rows. Given values are once, few, many or a class for expanded clones.

v_gene	d_gene	j_gene	len	abundance	CDR3aa	CDR3nt
TRBV18	NA	TRBJ2-3	14	NA	CASSPQRGTDTQYF	TGTGCCAGCTCACCACAGCGGGGCACAGATACGCAGTATTTT
TRBV10-3	TRBD1	TRBJ1-1	15	NA	CAIRDRGTLNTEAFF	TGTGCCATCAGGGACAGGGGGACTCTGAACACTGAAGCTTTCTTT
TRBV4-2	NA	TRBJ1-5	16	NA	CASSEGALTDNQPQHF	TGTGCCAGCAGCGAAGGGGCTCTGACAGACAATCAGCCCCAGCATTTT
TRBV2	NA	TRBJ1-5	17	NA	CASSDLLGGSLYQPQHF	TGTGCCAGCAGCGACCTCCTTGGCGGCTCTTTGTATCAGCCCCAGCATTTT
TRBV4-2	NA	TRBJ1-2	12	NA	CASSPDSRGYTF	TGTGCCAGCAGCCCCGACAGTCGTGGCTACACCTTC
TRBV5-1	TRBD1	TRBJ2-7	13	NA	CASSPSGTGLLYF	TGCGCCAGCAGCCCGTCCGGGACAGGTCTATTGTACTTC
TRBV6-5	NA	TRBJ1-5	15	NA	CATLPQGNANQPQHF	TGTGCCACACTACCGCAGGGCAATGCCAATCAGCCCCAGCATTTT
TRBV7-6	NA	TRBJ2-5	14	NA	CASSLVVGEETQYF	TGTGCCAGCAGCTTAGTGGTGGGAGAGGAGACCCAGTACTTC
TRBV9	NA	TRBJ1-6	14	NA	CASSVVEKNSPLHF	TGTGCCAGCAGCGTAGTGGAGAAAAATTCACCCCTCCACTTT
TRBV7-7	NA	TRBJ2-5	15	once	CASSVHQGYQETQYF	TGTGCTAGCAGCGTCCACCAGGGGTACCAAGAGACCCAGTACTTC
TRBV24-1	TRBD1	TRBJ2-2	14	NA	CATRRTGDIGELFF	TGTGCCACCAGGAGGACAGGGGATATCGGGGAGCTGTTTTTT
TRBV21-1	NA	TRBJ2-1	16	NA	CASSRKRSSADNEQFF	TGTGCCAGCAGCAGAAAGCGGTCTAGCGCGGACAATGAGCAGTTCTTC
TRBV5-1	TRBD2	TRBJ2-5	16	NA	CASSSGLAGTRETQYF	TGCGCCAGCAGCTCGGGACTAGCGGGAACGCGAGAGACCCAGTACTTC
TRBV7-3	NA	TRBJ2-5	15	NA	CASSLTGQWKETQYF	TGTGCCAGCAGCTTAACTGGACAGTGGAAAGAGACCCAGTACTTC
TRBV29-1	TRBD2	TRBJ2-5	14	NA	CSVAGAGGGETQYF	TGCAGCGTTGCGGGGGCGGGAGGGGGAGAGACCCAGTACTTC
TRBV27	TRBD1	TRBJ1-1	12	few	CASSSGTGEAFF	TGTGCCAGCAGTTCTGGGACAGGCGAAGCTTTCTTT
TRBV12-3/TRBV12-4	NA	TRBJ2-1	13	NA	CASSPQRGDEQFF	TGTGCCAGCAGTCCCCAGCGCGGCGATGAGCAGTTCTTC
TRBV19	TRBD2	TRBJ2-7	16	NA	CASSPRTSGNAYEQYF	TGTGCCAGTAGTCCTCGGACTAGCGGGAATGCCTACGAGCAGTACTTC
TRBV4-2	NA	TRBJ2-7	15	NA	CASSQGVRSSYEQYF	TGTGCCAGCAGCCAAGGGGTGAGGAGCTCCTACGAGCAGTACTTC
TRBV14	TRBD2	TRBJ2-3	16	medium-sized	CASSQFMGEGADTQYF	TGTGCCAGCAGCCAATTTATGGGGGAGGGCGCAGATACGCAGTATTTT
TRBV28	NA	TRBJ2-7	14	NA	CASINPQGRYEQYF	TGTGCCAGCATCAACCCCCAGGGTCGCTACGAGCAGTACTTC
TRBV6-6	TRBD2	TRBJ2-1	14	NA	CASSYLAGYNEQFF	TGTGCCAGCAGTTACCTAGCGGGTTACAATGAGCAGTTCTTC
TRBV2	TRBD1	TRBJ2-5	15	once	CASSVDRGRFETQYF	TGTGCCAGCAGTGTTGACAGGGGGAGGTTCGAGACCCAGTACTTC
TRBV27	TRBD2	TRBJ2-3	14	NA	CASSQSSGRAQEYF	TGTGCCAGCAGTCAATCAAGCGGGAGGGCCCAGGAGTATTTT
TRBV7-8	NA	TRBJ1-5	16	once	CASSLEQGLSNQPQHF	TGTGCCAGCAGCTTAGAACAGGGTTTGAGCAATCAGCCCCAGCATTTT
TRBV21-1	NA	TRBJ2-7	16	NA	CASSKDRRAAAYEQYF	TGTGCCAGCAGCAAAGACCGGCGGGCGGCGGCCTACGAGCAGTACTTC
TRBV19	TRBD1	TRBJ2-1	14	NA	CASSPTGSYNEQFF	TGTGCCAGTAGTCCGACAGGGTCCTACAATGAGCAGTTCTTC
TRBV10-1	TRBD2	TRBJ2-1	16	NA	CASSEGLAGGLNEQFF	TGCGCCAGCAGTGAGGGACTAGCGGGAGGCCTGAATGAGCAGTTCTTC
TRBV4-2	NA	TRBJ2-3	15	NA	CASSQHRVSTDTQYF	TGTGCCAGCAGCCAGCACAGGGTTAGCACAGATACGCAGTATTTT
TRBV30	TRBD1	TRBJ1-5	13	NA	CAWSNRGVQPQHF	TGTGCCTGGAGTAACAGGGGGGTTCAGCCCCAGCATTTT
TRBV18	NA	TRBJ1-1	12	NA	CASSLYRDEAFF	TGTGCCAGCTCACTATACAGGGATGAAGCTTTCTTT
TRBV12-2	NA	TRBJ2-5	10	once	CASRPGGPYF	TGTGCAAGTCGCCCGGGGGGCCCTTACTTC
TRBV1	NA	TRBJ1-5	17	NA	CTSSQALPGQNNQPQHF	TGCACCAGCAGCCAAGCTCTCCCGGGACAGAACAATCAGCCCCAGCATTTT
TRBV7-2	NA	TRBJ2-3	12	NA	CASSSYTDTQYF	TGTGCCAGCAGCTCCTACACAGATACGCAGTATTTT
TRBV5-1	TRBD1	TRBJ2-6	17	once	CASRTDRGRFGANVLTF	TGCGCCAGCAGAACCGACAGGGGTCGCTTCGGGGCCAACGTCCTGACTTTC
TRBV7-9	NA	TRBJ1-2	14	NA	CASSLPGASYGYTF	TGTGCCAGCAGCTTACCAGGGGCTAGCTATGGCTACACCTTC
TRBV5-1	TRBD2	TRBJ2-7	14	NA	CASSSGGSPFGQYF	TGCGCCAGCAGCTCGGGCGGGAGTCCCTTTGGGCAGTACTTC
TRBV28	NA	TRBJ2-7	16	NA	CASSTLGVSGLYEQYF	TGTGCCAGCAGCACCCTGGGGGTTAGCGGACTCTACGAGCAGTACTTC
TRBV28	TRBD1	TRBJ2-5	14	NA	CASRGDRGGETQYF	TGTGCCAGCAGGGGTGACAGGGGGGGCGAGACCCAGTACTTC
TRBV11-2	NA	TRBJ1-1	16	NA	CASSSSAAWRMVEAFF	TGTGCCAGCAGCTCCAGCGCGGCCTGGCGGATGGTGGAAGCTTTCTTT
TRBV29-1	NA	TRBJ2-3	15	NA	CSVSPTGTSTDTQYF	TGCAGCGTTTCGCCGACAGGGACTAGCACAGATACGCAGTATTTT